This is a list of T cell receptor beta chains from one sample in a study of regulatory T cells in long-lasting Graves disease. TCRdb reanalysed the multiplex PCR reads using MiXCR and keeps one entry per CDR3 protein. The table has 530,000 or so distinct CDR3 sequences, about 16% seen once. These same records also appear under a second study, on T cells in Graves' hyperthyroidism and ophthalmopathy.

Sequencing was performed on peripheral blood mononuclear cells (PBMCs), taken at new diagnosis, from a patient treated with antithyroid drugs. Every receptor here comes from a young man with Graves disease. The CDR3 runs from the conserved cysteine through the conserved F or W. The D gene is left open where the match is weak. Expanded clones get a size class; other rows say once, few or many, or leave the size out.

CDR3 DNA: TGTGCCAGCGGGAGGGTCAATGAGCAGTTCTTC; CDR3 protein: CASGRVNEQFF; J gene: TRBJ2-1; D gene: TRBD2; V gene: TRBV9; clone size: .
CDR3 DNA: TGCGCCAGCAGCTTGGTTCAGCTCACAGATACGCAGTATTTT; CDR3 protein: CASSLVQLTDTQYF; J gene: TRBJ2-3; D gene: .; V gene: TRBV5-1; clone size: many
CDR3 DNA: TGTGCCAGCAGCAAGTCGGTATCAGGGGCTGGCACTGAAGCTTTCTTT; CDR3 protein: CASSKSVSGAGTEAFF; J gene: TRBJ1-1; D gene: .; V gene: TRBV9; clone size: few
CDR3 DNA: TGCAGTGCTTCCGCCACTCTTAGCACAGATACGCAGTATTTT; CDR3 protein: CSASATLSTDTQYF; J gene: TRBJ2-3; D gene: .; V gene: TRBV20-1; clone size: .
CDR3 DNA: TGTGCCAGTAGTATAAGTGGAGCAGCAAACTATGGCTACACCTTC; CDR3 protein: CASSISGAANYGYTF; J gene: TRBJ1-2; D gene: .; V gene: TRBV19; clone size: .
CDR3 DNA: TGCGCCAGCAGCTTGGGACAGGGGGCGCTTATTACAGATACGCAGTATTTT; CDR3 protein: CASSLGQGALITDTQYF; J gene: TRBJ2-3; D gene: TRBD1; V gene: TRBV5-1; clone size: many
CDR3 DNA: TGTGCCAGTAGCCTACTAGCGGGAGGGCCGTACTCCTACAATGAGCAGTTCTTC; CDR3 protein: CASSLLAGGPYSYNEQFF; J gene: TRBJ2-1; D gene: TRBD2; V gene: TRBV19; clone size: .
CDR3 DNA: TGCGCCAGCAGCTTGGAGTCAGGGGGCAATGAAGCTTTCTTT; CDR3 protein: CASSLESGGNEAFF; J gene: TRBJ1-1; D gene: TRBD1; V gene: TRBV5-1; clone size: many
CDR3 DNA: TGTGCCAGCAGTGGTCATCGGGAGACCCAGTACTTC; CDR3 protein: CASSGHRETQYF; J gene: TRBJ2-5; D gene: .; V gene: TRBV6-1; clone size: few
CDR3 DNA: TGTGCCAGCAGTTTTCAGCGAACCTACGAGCAGTACTTC; CDR3 protein: CASSFQRTYEQYF; J gene: TRBJ2-7; D gene: .; V gene: TRBV12-3/TRBV12-4; clone size: many
CDR3 DNA: TGCAGTGCTAGAGTTGGTAGCGGGAGGGGTTTGGAGACCCAGTACTTC; CDR3 protein: CSARVGSGRGLETQYF; J gene: TRBJ2-5; D gene: TRBD2; V gene: TRBV20-1; clone size: .
CDR3 DNA: TGTGCCAGCAGTACAGGCCCTCCCGAGGAAGAAAAACTGTTTTTT; CDR3 protein: CASSTGPPEEEKLFF; J gene: TRBJ1-4; D gene: .; V gene: TRBV6-2/TRBV6-3; clone size: .
CDR3 DNA: TGCAGCGTGATCCCCCAGAACACTGAAGCTTTCTTT; CDR3 protein: CSVIPQNTEAFF; J gene: TRBJ1-1; D gene: .; V gene: TRBV29-1; clone size: many
CDR3 DNA: TGTGCCAGTAGTCAAAGTGACCTAGCTAATCAGCCCCAGCATTTT; CDR3 protein: CASSQSDLANQPQHF; J gene: TRBJ1-5; D gene: .; V gene: TRBV19; clone size: few
CDR3 DNA: TGCGCCAGCAGCACAGCTAACTATGGCTACACCTTC; CDR3 protein: CASSTANYGYTF; J gene: TRBJ1-2; D gene: .; V gene: TRBV10-2; clone size: many
CDR3 DNA: TGTGCCAGCAGCGTAGGGAGCAGGGCGCAGGAGCAGTACTTC; CDR3 protein: CASSVGSRAQEQYF; J gene: TRBJ2-7; D gene: .; V gene: TRBV9; clone size: .
CDR3 DNA: TGCGCCAGCAGCTTAAATCCAGGGATCTCTGGGGCCAACGTCCTGACTTTC; CDR3 protein: CASSLNPGISGANVLTF; J gene: TRBJ2-6; D gene: .; V gene: TRBV5-1; clone size: .
CDR3 DNA: TGTGCCTGGAGTGTACGTTACAGGACCGCCTATGGCTACACCTTC; CDR3 protein: CAWSVRYRTAYGYTF; J gene: TRBJ1-2; D gene: .; V gene: TRBV30; clone size: many
CDR3 DNA: TGTGCTAGTGGTTCTCCGGGACGTGGAGGGCATGGCTACACCTTC; CDR3 protein: CASGSPGRGGHGYTF; J gene: TRBJ1-2; D gene: .; V gene: TRBV12-5; clone size: .
CDR3 DNA: TGTGCCAGCAGCTCGGGGGGACTAGCGGGAGTTAGACCCTACGAGCAGTACTTC; CDR3 protein: CASSSGGLAGVRPYEQYF; J gene: TRBJ2-7; D gene: TRBD2; V gene: TRBV28; clone size: many
CDR3 DNA: TGCAGTGCCATACCGAGCGGGAGGACGAACACCGGGGAGCTGTTTTTT; CDR3 protein: CSAIPSGRTNTGELFF; J gene: TRBJ2-2; D gene: TRBD2; V gene: TRBV20-1; clone size: few
CDR3 DNA: TGCGCCAGCAGCACGACTAGCGGGGCCTACAATGAGCAGTTCTTC; CDR3 protein: CASSTTSGAYNEQFF; J gene: TRBJ2-1; D gene: TRBD2; V gene: TRBV5-1; clone size: many
CDR3 DNA: TGCGCCAGCAGCAGGGGGCGCGGTTCCGGGGCCAACGTCCTGACTTTC; CDR3 protein: CASSRGRGSGANVLTF; J gene: TRBJ2-6; D gene: TRBD1; V gene: TRBV5-1; clone size: few
CDR3 DNA: TGTGCCAGCAGCCCCGGGACTAGCGGGGTCACCGGGGAGCTGTTTTTT; CDR3 protein: CASSPGTSGVTGELFF; J gene: TRBJ2-2; D gene: TRBD2; V gene: TRBV7-6; clone size: few
CDR3 DNA: TGCGCCAGCAGCATGAGGACTGAAGCTTTCTTT; CDR3 protein: CASSMRTEAFF; J gene: TRBJ1-1; D gene: .; V gene: TRBV5-1; clone size: .
CDR3 DNA: TGTAGTGCTAGACGACAGGGGGATAGCAATCAGCCCCAGCATTTT; CDR3 protein: CSARRQGDSNQPQHF; J gene: TRBJ1-5; D gene: TRBD1; V gene: TRBV20-1; clone size: .
CDR3 DNA: TGTGCCAGCAGAGGGACAGACTCTGGGGCCAACGTCCTGACTTTC; CDR3 protein: CASRGTDSGANVLTF; J gene: TRBJ2-6; D gene: TRBD1; V gene: TRBV6-1; clone size: .
CDR3 DNA: TGTGCCAGCAGTGACCCAAGGGGGCTCGGCACTGAAGCTTTCTTT; CDR3 protein: CASSDPRGLGTEAFF; J gene: TRBJ1-1; D gene: TRBD1; V gene: TRBV25-1; clone size: .
CDR3 DNA: TGTGCCAGCAGTGAAGCCGTGGGACAGGGGGCCCACGAGCAGTACTTC; CDR3 protein: CASSEAVGQGAHEQYF; J gene: TRBJ2-7; D gene: TRBD1; V gene: TRBV2; clone size: .
CDR3 DNA: TGTGCCTGGAGTTTACAGGGGGCGCGTGGAAACACCATATATTTT; CDR3 protein: CAWSLQGARGNTIYF; J gene: TRBJ1-3; D gene: TRBD1; V gene: TRBV30; clone size: .
CDR3 DNA: TGTGCCAGCAGCTCGACTAGCGGGAGATACAATGAGCAGTTCTTC; CDR3 protein: CASSSTSGRYNEQFF; J gene: TRBJ2-1; D gene: TRBD2; V gene: TRBV28; clone size: many
CDR3 DNA: TGTGCCAGCAGTTTAGAGGCCGACCAGCCCCAGCATTTT; CDR3 protein: CASSLEADQPQHF; J gene: TRBJ1-5; D gene: .; V gene: TRBV12-3/TRBV12-4; clone size: many
CDR3 DNA: TGCGCCAGCAGATCCCCACTGCGGGGGCGGGAGGGCTTCTACAATGAGCAGTTCTTC; CDR3 protein: CASRSPLRGREGFYNEQFF; J gene: TRBJ2-1; D gene: TRBD2; V gene: TRBV5-1; clone size: .
CDR3 DNA: TGTGCCAGCAGCTGGACAGGGATTGCTAGCACAGATACGCAGTATTTT; CDR3 protein: CASSWTGIASTDTQYF; J gene: TRBJ2-3; D gene: TRBD1; V gene: TRBV7-6; clone size: many
CDR3 DNA: TGTGCCAGTAGTATAGCTAGCGGGAACTACAATGAGCAGTTCTTC; CDR3 protein: CASSIASGNYNEQFF; J gene: TRBJ2-1; D gene: TRBD2; V gene: TRBV19; clone size: .
CDR3 DNA: TGTGCCAGCAGATCCGGGACTAGCGAGTACAATGAGCAGTTCTTC; CDR3 protein: CASRSGTSEYNEQFF; J gene: TRBJ2-1; D gene: TRBD2; V gene: TRBV12-3/TRBV12-4; clone size: many
CDR3 DNA: TGTGCCAGCAGCCAAGAGGCGGGTCTGGGTGAGCAGTACTTC; CDR3 protein: CASSQEAGLGEQYF; J gene: TRBJ2-7; D gene: .; V gene: TRBV3-1; clone size: .
CDR3 DNA: TGTGCCAGCAGTTTAAGGCCAGCGGGCGCCTACGAGCAGTACTTC; CDR3 protein: CASSLRPAGAYEQYF; J gene: TRBJ2-7; D gene: .; V gene: TRBV28; clone size: .
CDR3 DNA: TGTGCCAGCAGTTTACGGCAGGGGGAAGAGACCCAGTACTTC; CDR3 protein: CASSLRQGEETQYF; J gene: TRBJ2-5; D gene: TRBD1; V gene: TRBV28; clone size: many
CDR3 DNA: TGTGCCAGCGGCTTAGGCCTCGGCGGGAGCTACGAGCAGTACTTC; CDR3 protein: CASGLGLGGSYEQYF; J gene: TRBJ2-7; D gene: TRBD2; V gene: TRBV13; clone size: .
CDR3 DNA: TGTGCCAGCATTGCTGGGGGCCTGGGGTCCGATGAGCAGTTCTTC; CDR3 protein: CASIAGGLGSDEQFF; J gene: TRBJ2-1; D gene: .; V gene: TRBV2; clone size: many